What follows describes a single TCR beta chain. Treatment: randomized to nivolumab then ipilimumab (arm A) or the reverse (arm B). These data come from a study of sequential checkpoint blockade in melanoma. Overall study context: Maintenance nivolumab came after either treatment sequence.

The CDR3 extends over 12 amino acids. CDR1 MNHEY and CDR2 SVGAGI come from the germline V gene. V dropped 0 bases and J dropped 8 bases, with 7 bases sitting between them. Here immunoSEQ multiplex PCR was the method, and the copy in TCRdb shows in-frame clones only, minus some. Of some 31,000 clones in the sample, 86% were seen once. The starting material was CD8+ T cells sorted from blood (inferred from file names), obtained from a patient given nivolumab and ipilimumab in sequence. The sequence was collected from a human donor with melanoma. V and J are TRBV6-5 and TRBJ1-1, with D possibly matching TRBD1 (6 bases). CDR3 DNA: TGTGCCAGCAGTTACTCGGGACAAGAAGCTTTCTTT. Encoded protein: CASSYSGQEAFF.